The 10 T cell receptor beta chains presented below share a single source sample, sequenced in a study of cytomegalovirus exposure and HLA in healthy donors. PCR was performed using 60 Vbeta and 13 Jbeta primers. Method: immunoSEQ multiplex PCR; TCRdb's copy keeps in-frame clones and lacks some. Among about 160,000 clones listed, more than 65% were seen once. Material for sequencing was PBMCs. The receptors derive from a man in his forties or fifties in good health and CMV-seropositive.

For this clone: Other DNA sequences of this sample code for an identical CDR3. CDR3 sequence reads: CASSVGPEGGYTF. CDR3 in DNA: TGTGCCAGCAGCGTGGGCCCGGAGGGTGGCTACACCTTC. The rearrangement uses TRBV9 and TRBJ1-2; D gene unclear. This CDR3 region has 13 residues. The germline CDR1 and CDR2 sequences are SGDLS and YYNGEE. V was pared by 2 bases and J by 7 bases, with 12 bases between.

The chain links TRBV30 to TRBJ1-2; no definite D call. This CDR3 is built from 12 residues. Trimming pared 4 bases from V and 5 bases from J, leaving 11 bases between. The germline V gene encodes CDR1 GTSNPN and CDR2 SVGIG (reference sequence). CDR3 region: CAWIPQHYGYTF. CDR3 DNA: TGTGCCTGGATTCCACAGCATTATGGCTACACCTTC.

This chain connects TRBV2 to TRBJ2-2, with a weak D call TRBD2 (5 bases). V was clipped by 7 bases and J by 7 bases, with 13 bases between them. Germline V gene data show CDR1 as SNHLY and CDR2 as FYNNEI. CDR3 size: 13 residues. The CDR3 nucleotides are TGTGCCAGCAACCCTCTACGGGGCGGGGAGCTGTTTTTT. Translating gives CASNPLRGGELFF.

The CDR3 loop reads CASSGGTDYSNQPQHF. CDR3 nucleotide sequence: TGTGCCAGTAGTGGAGGGACGGACTATAGCAATCAGCCCCAGCATTTT. The chain links TRBV19 to TRBJ1-5; maybe TRBD1 (5 bases). Germline assignment: CDR1 LNHDA and CDR2 SQIVND (reference sequence). The V gene lost 5 bases and the J gene lost 0 bases, with 14 bases spanning the gap. The CDR3 is 16 amino acids.

The J gene is TRBJ1-4, the V gene TRBV25-1; 7 bases fit TRBD1. This CDR3 is 15 amino acids long. The trim removed 5 bases at V and 4 bases at J, leaving 7 bases unmatched. Germline CDR1 MGHDK, CDR2 SYGVNS. The CDR3 loop reads CASSTNRGLNEKLFF. The CDR3 DNA is TGTGCCAGCAGTACAAACAGGGGTCTTAATGAAAAACTGTTTTTT.

This clone was counted a few times. This chain uses TRBV11-3 with TRBJ2-3, with D possibly matching TRBD2 (6 bases). The CDR3 runs 17 residues. V was shortened by 2 bases and J by 6 bases, with 21 bases between the two germline ends. The germline gives CDR1 SGHNT, CDR2 YENEEA. CDR3 nucleotide sequence: TGTGCCAGCAGCTTATCCTTGGGACTTTTCTCTCAGGATACGCAGTATTTT. It translates to CASSLSLGLFSQDTQYF.

The V gene is TRBV10-3, the J gene TRBJ1-3; tentatively, D is TRBD1 (5 bases). With 4 bases removed from V and 3 bases from J, the gap between germline ends came to 16 bases. Germline V gives CDR1 ENHRY, CDR2 SYGVKD. This CDR3 comprises 16 residues. In DNA, the CDR3 is TGTGCCATCAGTGCAGGGAACAGAGCATATGGAAACACCATATATTTT. Protein: CAISAGNRAYGNTIYF.

This clone was seen a handful of times. At the DNA level, this CDR3 is encoded by other sequences in the same sample as well. The V gene is TRBV9, the J gene TRBJ1-1; 7 bases align to TRBD1. V lost 4 bases and J lost 1; bases outside the gene matches: 4. Germline CDR1 reads SGDLS; CDR2 reads YYNGEE. This CDR3 contains 14 residues. CDR3 nucleotide sequence: TGTGCCAGCAGCCGTGGGACAGCGAACACTGAAGCTTTCTTT. Encoded protein: CASSRGTANTEAFF.

The V call is TRBV5-1, the J call TRBJ1-6, with a weak D call TRBD1 (5 bases). V lost 0 bases and J lost 8, with 15 bases in between. CDR1 and CDR2 (germline): SGHRS, YFSETQ. The CDR3 has 16 amino acids. The CDR3 sequence: CASSLGVREPDSPLHF. The CDR3 coding sequence is TGCGCCAGCAGCTTGGGGGTCAGGGAACCGGATTCACCCCTCCACTTT.

V and J are TRBV5-8 and TRBJ2-1, with 13 bases fitting TRBD2. CDR3 size: 15 residues. Trimming removed 2 bases from V and 6 bases from J; junction bases left unmatched: 2. Germline assignment: CDR1 SGHTS and CDR2 YDEGEE. CDR3 region: CASSFRTSGSNEQFF. The CDR3 DNA reads as TGTGCCAGCAGCTTCCGGACTAGCGGGAGCAATGAGCAGTTCTTC.